The rows below give T cell receptor beta chains drawn from one sample of a study of blood T cell repertoires in COVID-19. Sequenced by immunoSEQ multiplex PCR; TCRdb stores in-frame clones only, minus some. The sample has around 45,000 clones, less than 90% seen once. Source material: peripheral blood. All receptors come from a human donor in a cohort sampled during active COVID-19. Both conserved end residues are part of each CDR3. D genes are given only for firm matches. For some rows the clone size is stated as once, few or many, or as a class when expanded; others skip it.

>TRBV9|NA|NA|TRBJ2-3
TGTGCCAGCAGCGTATATGGGGGCGCGAAAGATACGCAGTATTTT
CASSVYGGAKDTQYF
>TRBV5-4|NA|NA|TRBJ1-1
TGTGCCAGCAGCTTCCCAGGGGCAGCTAATTACAGGAACACTGAAGCTTTCTTT
CASSFPGAANYRNTEAFF
>TRBV6-5|NA|NA|TRBJ2-7
TGTGCCAGCAGTTACCTCAGGACGGGGAGCTACGAGCAGTACTTC
CASSYLRTGSYEQYF
>TRBV18|NA|TRBD1|TRBJ2-1
TGTGCCAGCTCACCCCGGAGGGACAGGCCCTACAATGAGCAGTTCTTC
CASSPRRDRPYNEQFF
>TRBV6-2/TRBV6-3|NA|NA|TRBJ1-1
TGTGCCAGCAGTGTTTCTCAGGGAAGCACTGAAGCTTTCTTT
CASSVSQGSTEAFF
>TRBV2|NA|TRBD1|TRBJ1-2
TGTGCCCTACGCAGGGGGGCAGGGAGAGACTATGGCTACACCTTC
CALRRGAGRDYGYTF
>TRBV19|NA|NA|TRBJ1-2
TGTGCCAGTCCTGGGCCAGGGGAGCTCCTTGGCTACACCTTC
CASPGPGELLGYTF
>TRBV7-2|NA|NA|TRBJ2-1
TGTGCCAGCAGCTCAGACAGTGAGGACAATGAGCAGTTCTTC
CASSSDSEDNEQFF
>TRBV5-1|NA|NA|TRBJ1-2
TGCGCCAGCAGCTTAGGCACAGGGAGGGTCCATGGCTACACCTTC
CASSLGTGRVHGYTF
>TRBV2|once|TRBD1|TRBJ2-3
TGTGCCGGGGGAGGAGGACAGGGTCCAGATACGCAGTATTTT
CAGGGGQGPDTQYF
>TRBV4-1|NA|TRBD1|TRBJ1-3
TGCGCCAGCAGCCAATCTTCGGGACAGGGGAACACCATATATTTT
CASSQSSGQGNTIYF
>TRBV9|NA|TRBD1|TRBJ1-3
TGTGCCAGCAGCGTAGAGTCAGGGCAGGGGGCTTCTGGAAACACCATATATTTT
CASSVESGQGASGNTIYF
>TRBV29-1|NA|TRBD1|TRBJ1-6
TGCAGCGTTGGGGGACAGGGGGATTCACCCCTCCACTTT
CSVGGQGDSPLHF
>TRBV19|NA|TRBD1|TRBJ1-1
TGTGCCAGTAGTATAGAGACAGGGAGGAACACTGAAGCTTTCTTT
CASSIETGRNTEAFF
>TRBV7-2|NA|NA|TRBJ1-1
TGTGCCAGCAGCTTATCGGGACAACAAATGAACACTGAAGCTTTCTTT
CASSLSGQQMNTEAFF